This T cell receptor (beta chain) derives from a study of blood T cell repertoires in COVID-19. Across the study: COVID-19 samples, acute and convalescent, were from the United States, Italy and Spain. The cDNA or gDNA used as material had been derived from T cells, B-cell-depleted T cells, or PBMCs.

In the authors' methods: Nucleated cell counts were estimated from reference gene primer amplification. Using immunoSEQ multiplex PCR, the repertoire was profiled, and TCRdb retains in-frame clones only, with some absent. V and J calls and clone size come straight from that table; D and trimming were deduced from the DNA. Here the sample spans 120,000 or so clones, around 81% being singletons. The specimen sequenced was peripheral blood. This sequence was found in a woman in her 50s with acute or convalescent COVID-19.

The CDR3 sequence: CASSLGLTGEKLFF. The CDR3 bases are TGTGCCAGCAGCCTAGGACTGACTGGGGAAAAACTGTTTTTT. J is TRBJ1-4 and V is TRBV5-4, with D unresolved. CDR1 and CDR2 from the germline V gene are SGHNT and YYREEE (reference sequence). This CDR3 has 14 residues. The ends were cut back, 4 bases at V and 8 bases at J, with 15 bases in the middle. Using reference TRBV5-4 and TRBJ1-4 for the parts outside the CDR3, the full variable domain is ETGVTQSPTHLIKTRGQQVTLRCSSQSGHNTVSWYQQALGQGPQFIFQYYREEENGRGNFPPRFSGLQFPNYSSELNVNALELDDSALYLCASSLGLTGEKLFFGSGTQLSVL.